These 27 T cell receptor beta chains came from one sample sequenced in a study of blood T cell repertoires in COVID-19. Assay used: immunoSEQ multiplex PCR; TCRdb lists only in-frame clones, some missing. The data show a few hundred thousand clones, with roughly 91% seen just once and 0.9% to 1.5% held by the top ten. Input material: PBMCs or T cells enriched from blood (not recorded which). The receptors come from a woman younger than 30 who had recovered from COVID-19.

CDR3 protein: CASRTGPNTEAFF. The DNA for the CDR3 is TGTGCCAGCAGGACAGGGCCGAACACTGAAGCTTTCTTT. This chain joins TRBV27 and TRBJ1-1, with TRBD1 matching over 7 bases. Germline-derived CDR1 and CDR2 are MNHEY and SMNVEV (reference sequence). This CDR3 has 13 amino acids. Trimming at V came to 6 bases and at J to 1 base, leaving 2 bases not matched to a gene.

The table lists this clone with a few counts. The chain couples TRBV29-1 to TRBJ1-2; TRBD1 is a possible D gene (5 bases). The CDR3 length is 10 residues. V was cut by 8 bases and J by 12 bases, with 16 bases left in between. Germline CDR1 SQVTM, CDR2 ANQGSEA. The CDR3, as DNA: TGCAGCATTGCAGGCAGGGTCAACACCTTC. Its translation is CSIAGRVNTF.

This chain joins TRBV7-8 and TRBJ2-4; D is possibly TRBD2 (6 bases). Trimming took 5 bases from V and 5 from J, leaving 22 bases between them. CDR1 is SGHVS, CDR2 FQNEAQ, per germline. The CDR3 is made up of 17 amino acids. CDR3 sequence reads: CASSLGPSVGGQNIQYF. The CDR3 DNA sequence: TGTGCCAGCAGCCTGGGCCCTAGCGTGGGTGGGCAAAACATTCAGTACTTC.

The chain carries TRBV6-5 and TRBJ1-2; D remains ambiguous. Trimming removed 7 bases at V and 3 bases at J, with 12 bases between. This CDR3 spans 13 amino acids. In germline, CDR1 is MNHEY, CDR2 SVGAGI. The CDR3 region is CASTAGNHYGYTF. CDR3 DNA: TGTGCCAGCACCGCCGGGAACCACTATGGCTACACCTTC.

This clone showed up just a few times. The gene calls are TRBV7-2 and TRBJ1-4; 7 nucleotides agree with TRBD1. This CDR3 has 13 amino acids. The V gene end was trimmed by 7 bases and the J gene end by 6 bases; junction bases not matched to a gene: 5. Germline V gene data show CDR1 as SGHTA and CDR2 as FQGNSA. The DNA of the CDR3 is TGTGCCAGCACCCCGGGACAGCATGAAAAACTGTTTTTT. It translates to CASTPGQHEKLFF.

V gene TRBV30 combines with J gene TRBJ2-7, with D possibly being TRBD2 (5 bases). Germline CDR1 GTSNPN, CDR2 SVGIG (reference sequence). The CDR3 consists of 15 residues. Trimming left V 2 bases short and J 0 bases short, with 14 bases between. The CDR3 sequence is CAWSRGRGSSYEQYF. CDR3 bases: TGTGCCTGGAGTCGAGGACGGGGAAGCTCCTACGAGCAGTACTTC.

The CDR3 region has the DNA TGTGCCAGCAGCTTCCTTATGGGACAGGGGGAAACTGAAGCTTTCTTT. It is translated as CASSFLMGQGETEAFF. The rearrangement joins TRBV7-2 to TRBJ1-1, with 11 bases aligning to TRBD1. V lost 3 bases to trimming and J lost 5 bases; unmatched junction nucleotides: 8. Germline CDR1 SGHTA, CDR2 FQGNSA. This CDR3 comprises 16 residues.

Regarding this clone: The final CDR3 position lacks the conserved phenylalanine or tryptophan, pointing to a likely read error. No DNA is shown, since the ends of the CDR3 on it are uncertain; the CDR3 is the one TCRdb lists. This chain connects TRBV6-2 or TRBV6-3 to TRBJ1-2; the table calls TRBD1, which could not be checked here. CDR1 is MNHEY and CDR2 is SVGEGT in the germline V gene. The CDR3 is 11 amino acids in total, end residues counted. CDR3 region: CASSYEPDRIG.

The chain carries TRBV27 and TRBJ2-7, with 8 bases matching TRBD1. Germline trimming cut 5 bases from V and 1 base from J; bases unmatched to any gene: 4. In germline, CDR1 is MNHEY, CDR2 SMNVEV (reference sequence). The CDR3 totals 14 residues. The CDR3 spells CASSRTGSSYEQYF. The CDR3 DNA reads TGTGCCAGCAGTAGGACAGGGAGTTCCTACGAGCAGTACTTC.

The chain employs TRBV9 and TRBJ2-1; D is unresolved. The germline gives CDR1 SGDLS, CDR2 YYNGEE. V lost 0 bases to trimming and J lost 0 bases, with 7 bases between them. This CDR3 comprises 15 residues. The CDR3 nucleotides read TGTGCCAGCAGCGTAGGACAAACCTCCTACAATGAGCAGTTCTTC. It encodes CASSVGQTSYNEQFF.

This chain connects TRBV6-1 to TRBJ2-7; 8 bases match TRBD1. Per germline, CDR1 MNHNS and CDR2 SASEGT. This CDR3 is built from 15 residues. V lost 0 bases and J lost 2; bases outside the gene matches: 3. The CDR3 reads CASSEAGQGTYEQYF. CDR3 in DNA: TGTGCCAGCAGTGAAGCAGGACAGGGTACCTACGAGCAGTACTTC.

The V and J genes are TRBV4-1 and TRBJ1-5; no reliable D call. CDR1 and CDR2 (germline): MGHRA, YSYEKL. The CDR3 loop spans 14 amino acids. Trimming cost V 2 bases and J 1 base, with 6 bases left between them. The CDR3 DNA reads TGCGCCAGCAGCCAACACCTAAGCAATCAGCCCCAGCATTTT. Protein: CASSQHLSNQPQHF.

V is TRBV6-5 and J is TRBJ1-1, with 10 bases lining up with TRBD1. This CDR3 has 12 residues. The germline V gene has CDR1 MNHEY and CDR2 SVGAGI. Trimming took 6 bases from V and 9 from J; bases not matched to a gene: 4. CDR3 residues: CASRLGQGKAFF. In DNA form, the CDR3 reads TGTGCCAGCAGGTTGGGACAGGGGAAAGCTTTCTTT.

The chain uses TRBV6-5 and TRBJ2-3, with a tentative D call TRBD2 (6 bases). This CDR3 comprises 11 residues. Deletions cut 6 bases from V and 5 bases from J, with 6 bases between. Germline V gives CDR1 MNHEY, CDR2 SVGAGI. The CDR3 nucleotides are TGTGCCAGCAGGGGGGGAGATACGCAGTATTTT. Translation: CASRGGDTQYF.

This sequence joins TRBV27 and TRBJ1-5; D gene uncertain. V dropped 2 bases and J dropped 1 base, with 6 bases sitting between them. Germline-derived CDR1 and CDR2 are MNHEY and SMNVEV (reference sequence). The CDR3 covers 14 residues. The CDR3 reads CASSLVPSNQPQHF. DNA of the CDR3: TGTGCCAGCAGTTTAGTCCCGAGCAATCAGCCCCAGCATTTT.

In DNA, the CDR3 is TGTGCCAGTAGGTTTTCATATGGCTACACCTTC. As protein: CASRFSYGYTF. This rearrangement joins TRBV19 to TRBJ1-2; no clear D. The CDR3 has 11 residues. CDR1 is LNHDA, CDR2 SQIVND, per germline (reference sequence). Deletions cut 6 bases from V and 5 bases from J, with 7 bases between.

The chain combines TRBV29-1 with TRBJ2-7; D uncertain. V was trimmed by 5 bases and J by 2 bases, leaving 16 bases between them. This CDR3 has 14 residues. Germline V gives CDR1 SQVTM, CDR2 ANQGSEA. CDR3 DNA: TGCAGCGTTAGTGACACGGCCTATGCCTACGAGCAGTACTTC. As protein: CSVSDTAYAYEQYF.

J is TRBJ2-3 and V is TRBV5-4, with 10 bases identical to TRBD1. CDR1 and CDR2 (germline): SGHNT, YYREEE (reference sequence). The CDR3 covers 13 residues. Unmatched junction bases numbered 9, after V lost 7 bases and J lost 10 bases. DNA for the CDR3: TGTGCCAGCCACCCAGGACAGGGGGGGGCGCAGTATTTT. This sequence encodes CASHPGQGGAQYF.

This clone was counted a few times. This chain links TRBV6-4 with TRBJ1-6; the D is unclear. The length of the CDR3 is 13 residues. Germline CDR1 reads MRHNA; CDR2 reads SNTAGT. Trimming removed 0 bases from V and 10 bases from J, with 7 bases in between. In nucleotides, the CDR3 is TGTGCCAGCAGTGACTCAGACAACTCACCCCTCCACTTT. It yields the protein CASSDSDNSPLHF.

The chain couples TRBV4-2 to TRBJ2-5; D may be TRBD1 (6 bases). Germline V gene lookup returns CDR1 LGHNA and CDR2 YNFKEQ. The CDR3 covers 15 residues. V was pared by 5 bases and J by 2 bases, with 15 bases between. CDR3 nucleotides: TGTGCCAGCAGCGCCCGCTCCGGGACACAAGAGACCCAGTACTTC. This codes for CASSARSGTQETQYF.

This clone appeared a few times. The V and J genes are TRBV19 and TRBJ2-7; 10 bases are shared with TRBD1. V dropped 9 bases and J dropped 5; count of bases not matched to a gene: 4. The CDR3 extends over 12 amino acids. Germline V lookup: CDR1 LNHDA, CDR2 SQIVND (reference sequence). CDR3 coding DNA: TGTGCCAGCCAAGACAGGGGGCACGAGCAGTACTTC. Translating it yields CASQDRGHEQYF. Full variable domain (missing parts from reference TRBV19 and TRBJ2-7): DGGITQSPKYLFRKEGQNVTLSCEQNLNHDAMYWYRQDPGQGLRLIYYSQIVNDFQKGDIAEGYSVSREKKESFPLTVTSAQKNPTAFYLCASQDRGHEQYFGPGTRLTVT.

This clone was observed a single time. The chain recombines TRBV7-9 with TRBJ2-7; 8 positions agree with TRBD1. Germline-derived CDR1 and CDR2 are SEHNR and FQNEAQ (reference sequence). The CDR3 contains 18 residues. V was clipped by 1 base and J by 3 bases; unmatched bases: 14. CDR3 region: CASSLDAGGIRNLYEQYF. CDR3 bases: TGTGCCAGCAGCTTAGATGCAGGGGGCATAAGAAACCTCTACGAGCAGTACTTC.

The chain links TRBV5-6 to TRBJ1-1; D gene uncertain. The CDR3 runs 12 residues. Trimming left V 6 bases short and J 5 bases short, with 11 bases between. Germline-derived CDR1 and CDR2 are SGHDT and YYEEEE. CDR3 sequence: CASTHGGTEAFF. The CDR3 bases are TGTGCCAGCACCCACGGAGGGACTGAAGCTTTCTTT. Based on the CDR3 plus reference TRBV5-6 and TRBJ1-1, the full variable domain is DAGVTQSPTHLIKTRGQQVTLRCSPKSGHDTVSWYQQALGQGPQFIFQYYEEEERQRGNFPDRFSGHQFPNYSSELNVNALLLGDSALYLCASTHGGTEAFFGQGTRLTVV.

A remark on this clone: Sequence at one end of the junction differs from germline and may be a read error. The chain recombines TRBV5-4 with TRBJ2-1, with 7 bases fitting TRBD2. This CDR3 has 19 residues. Germline lookup yields CDR1 SGHNT and CDR2 YYREEE (reference sequence). The CDR3 loop is CASTLGLSTSQRIYNEQFF. CDR3 bases: TGTGCCAGCACCTTGGGACTATCTACCTCCCAGCGAATATACAATGAGCAGTTCTTC.

The chain couples TRBV2 to TRBJ1-2, with 8 bases fitting TRBD1. The V and J ends lost 2 bases and 0 bases, in that order; junction bases with no gene match: 5. CDR1 is SNHLY, CDR2 FYNNEI, per germline. CDR3 length equals 16 residues. Written as DNA, the CDR3 is TGTGCCAGCAGTGAAAGGCAGGGGGCCCCTAACTATGGCTACACCTTC. Translating it yields CASSERQGAPNYGYTF.

V is TRBV28 and J is TRBJ1-1; D is ambiguous. This CDR3 region has 14 residues. Per germline, CDR1 MDHEN and CDR2 SYDVKM. Trimming stripped 3 bases from V and 3 bases from J, with 11 bases between. CDR3 protein: CASSFGVRDTEAFF. The CDR3, as DNA: TGTGCCAGCAGTTTCGGGGTAAGGGACACTGAAGCTTTCTTT.

The count of this clone is one. CDR3 DNA: TGTGCCAGCAGTTTCAGCAGGGTTAGCAATCAGCCCCAGCATTTT. Its protein product is CASSFSRVSNQPQHF. This chain uses TRBV3-1 (or the pseudogene TRBV3-2) with TRBJ1-5; tentatively, D is TRBD1 (5 bases). This CDR3 region has 15 residues. Trimming took off 6 bases at V and 0 bases at J, with 12 bases between the two ends. Looked up from germline, CDR1 is LGHDT and CDR2 is YNNKEL (reference sequence).